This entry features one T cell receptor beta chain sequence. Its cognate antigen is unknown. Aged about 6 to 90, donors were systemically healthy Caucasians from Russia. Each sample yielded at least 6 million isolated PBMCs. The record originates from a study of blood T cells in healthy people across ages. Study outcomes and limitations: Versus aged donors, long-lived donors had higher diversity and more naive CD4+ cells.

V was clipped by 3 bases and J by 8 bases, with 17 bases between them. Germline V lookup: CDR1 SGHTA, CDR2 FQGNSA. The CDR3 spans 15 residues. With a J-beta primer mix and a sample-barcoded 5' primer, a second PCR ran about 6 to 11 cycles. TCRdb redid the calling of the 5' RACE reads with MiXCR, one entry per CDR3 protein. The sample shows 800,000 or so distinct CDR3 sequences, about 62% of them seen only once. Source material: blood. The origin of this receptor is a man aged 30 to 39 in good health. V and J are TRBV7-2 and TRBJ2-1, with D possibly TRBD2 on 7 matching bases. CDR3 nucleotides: TGTGCCAGCAGCTTTGGGGGGGCCCCTACAGATGAGCAGTTCTTC. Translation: CASSFGGAPTDEQFF. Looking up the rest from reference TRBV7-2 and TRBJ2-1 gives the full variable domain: GAGVSQSPSNKVTEKGKDVELRCDPISGHTALYWYRQSLGQGLEFLIYFQGNSAPDKSGLPSDRFSAERTGGSVSTLTIQRTQQEDSAVYLCASSFGGAPTDEQFFGPGTRLTVL.